This T cell receptor (beta chain) was captured by sequencing in a study of chemoradiotherapy in HPV16-positive cancers. Study-wide background: Candidate HPV-specific clones and shared TCR motifs came from a couple of HPV16-positive patients. General study points: Candidate HPV-specific clones and E7-related TCR motifs grew in tumor during treatment. HPV-specific T cells were functionally defined from only a couple of HPV16-positive patients.

Samples were taken several times over chemoradiotherapy. The CDR3 spans 15 residues. The germline CDR1 and CDR2 sequences are SEHNR and FQNEAQ (reference sequence). J lost 3 bases, V lost 1 base, and 2 bases had no gene match. Concerning this clone: Antigen specificity is unknown.

Only in-frame clones appear in the TCRdb table, and some are missing; sequencing was by immunoSEQ multiplex PCR. This sample has approximately 13,000 clones, with 80% to 90% found just once. The sample was blood, taken from a patient who underwent chemoradiotherapy. The chain is built from TRBV7-9 and TRBJ2-7, with 11 bases aligning to TRBD1. The clonotype was recovered from a human donor with HPV-associated anogenital cancer. CDR3 sequence: CASSLEGTGGYEQYF. The CDR3 DNA follows: TGTGCCAGCAGCTTAGAGGGGACAGGGGGCTACGAGCAGTACTTC.